Sequencing of this TCR beta chain was carried out in a study of blood T cell repertoires in COVID-19. Study background: Some COVID-19 samples were acute and others convalescent; all came from the United States, Italy and Spain. T cells, B-cell-depleted T cells, or PBMCs supplied cDNA or gDNA.

The V gene's germline CDR1 is MNHNS and CDR2 SASEGT. With 2 bases removed from V and 5 bases from J, the gap between germline ends came to 15 bases. CDR3 size: 15 residues. Authors' analysis steps: Amplifying reference gene primers gave estimates of nucleated cell counts. Repertoires were generated with immunoSEQ multiplex PCR, while TCRdb's copy carries only in-frame clones and drops some. The V and J calls and clone size come from that table; D and trimming were worked out from the DNA. The sample has about 91,000 clones; roughly 82% are singletons. This chain links TRBV6-1 with TRBJ1-1, with D possibly TRBD1 on 5 matching bases. This sequence was found in a man aged 45-60 years with active or convalescent COVID-19. Sequenced input: peripheral blood. As DNA, the CDR3 is TGTGCCAGCAGTGAACCCTCCATGGGGGGAACTGAAGCTTTCTTT. This sequence encodes CASSEPSMGGTEAFF.